One and the same sample provided the 6 T cell receptor beta chains below, sequenced in a study of shared clonotypes between healthy human individuals. TCRdb keeps only in-frame clones here, not all; method: immunoSEQ multiplex PCR. The table records 1.5 million to 1.9 million clones, around 98% of them present only once. Sample: naive CD4+ T cells sorted from blood. As to subset: CD45RA+ positively selected. The receptors derive from a man aged 25 to 45 in good health.

The chain carries TRBV29-1 and TRBJ2-3; D might be TRBD1 or TRBD2, each matching 5 bases. CDR1 is SQVTM and CDR2 is ANQGSEA in the germline V gene. This CDR3 is built from 15 residues. V was trimmed by 8 bases and J by 0 bases, leaving 18 bases between them. The CDR3 DNA reads as TGCAGCTCACCGGGACCAAGCATTAGCACAGATACGCAGTATTTT. Encoded protein: CSSPGPSISTDTQYF.

V usage is TRBV6-5 and J usage is TRBJ1-4, with 8 bases aligning to TRBD1. Germline CDR1 MNHEY, CDR2 SVGAGI. CDR3 length: 14 residues. V was pared by 6 bases and J by 10 bases, with 10 bases of the junction left unmatched. The CDR3 DNA follows: TGTGCCAGCAGCAGGACAGGGCCGGGCGGAAAACTGTTTTTT. This translates into CASSRTGPGGKLFF.

The rearrangement joins TRBV4-2 to TRBJ2-7; possible D gene TRBD2, 6 bases. Germline assignment: CDR1 LGHNA and CDR2 YNFKEQ. CDR3 length: 17 amino acids. Between the trimmed V and J ends, which lost 1 base and 10 bases, there was a span of 26 bases. CDR3 residues: CASSQVETGTGVLNQYF. The CDR3 coding sequence is TGTGCCAGCAGCCAAGTCGAAACCGGGACTGGGGTTTTGAACCAGTACTTC.

On this clone itself: Additional DNA sequences in this sample encode the identical CDR3. The V call is TRBV5-1, the J call TRBJ2-7, with TRBD2 identical over 13 bases. Germline CDR1 and CDR2: SGHRS and YFSETQ. V was pared by 0 bases and J by 2 bases, with 2 bases of the junction left unmatched. CDR3 length equals 16 residues. CDR3: CASSLGLAGGTYEQYF. The CDR3 region has the DNA TGCGCCAGCAGCTTGGGACTAGCGGGAGGCACCTACGAGCAGTACTTC.

V gene TRBV7-9 combines with J gene TRBJ2-3; the match to TRBD2 covers 12 bases. Germline CDR1 and CDR2: SEHNR and FQNEAQ (reference sequence). J was trimmed by 1 base and V by 11 bases; bases with no gene match: 4. CDR3 length: 14 amino acids. The CDR3 is CALAGGLGTDTQYF. DNA of the CDR3: TGTGCCCTAGCGGGAGGGCTCGGCACAGATACGCAGTATTTT.

V and J are TRBV5-1 and TRBJ2-7, with D maybe TRBD2 (6 bases). The CDR3 consists of 17 residues. Trimming cost V 2 bases and J 4 bases, with 22 bases left between them. CDR1 is SGHRS and CDR2 is YFSETQ in the germline V gene. The CDR3 DNA reads TGCGCCAGCAGCTTTGTTCCGGGTGGGATTGCGGGGTACGAGCAGTACTTC. Amino acids: CASSFVPGGIAGYEQYF.